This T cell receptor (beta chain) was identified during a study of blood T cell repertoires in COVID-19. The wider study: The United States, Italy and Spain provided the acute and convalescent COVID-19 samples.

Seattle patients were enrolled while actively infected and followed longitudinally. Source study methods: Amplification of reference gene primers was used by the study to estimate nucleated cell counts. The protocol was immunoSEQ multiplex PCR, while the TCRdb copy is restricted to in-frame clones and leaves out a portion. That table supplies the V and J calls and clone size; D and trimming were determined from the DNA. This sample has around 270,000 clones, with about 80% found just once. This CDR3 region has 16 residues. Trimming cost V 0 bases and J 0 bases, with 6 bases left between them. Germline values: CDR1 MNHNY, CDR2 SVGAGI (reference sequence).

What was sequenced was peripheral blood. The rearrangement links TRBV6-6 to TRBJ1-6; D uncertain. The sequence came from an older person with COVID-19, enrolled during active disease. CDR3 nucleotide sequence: TGTGCCAGCAGTTACTCTCCGAGCTCCTATAATTCACCCCTCCACTTT. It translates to CASSYSPSSYNSPLHF.